The clone carrying this T cell receptor beta chain was seen only a few times. Its antigen is as yet unknown. V was trimmed by 0 bases and J by 16 bases, leaving 19 bases between them. Germline V lookup: CDR1 LGHDT, CDR2 YNNKEL (reference sequence). The CDR3 is 14 amino acids. The source of the sample is a study of identical twins. Study results and caveats: Out-of-frame alpha sequences common to twins were enriched for low generation probability. Not following the same donors, the study drew its conclusions from cross-sectional statistical analysis. Beta clonotypes that were abundant in cord blood contained fewer insertions, a pattern absent from memory repertoires.

A universal primer site was incorporated via template switching, and the cDNA contained unique molecular identifiers. TCRdb called the 5' RACE reads again in MiXCR, with one record for every CDR3 protein. The sample has around 670,000 distinct CDR3 sequences; roughly 6% are singletons. This TCR derives from a man aged 18 to 35 in good health. Sequencing was carried out using naive T cells sorted from blood. This chain connects TRBV3-1 to TRBJ2-1; D unresolved. In DNA, the CDR3 is TGTGCCAGCAGCCAAGAAGTGATGGAAAGCAAGTTATTCTTC. It codes for CASSQEVMESKLFF.